The 3 T cell receptor beta chains reported below all come from one sample, sequenced in a study of T cell repertoires in cytomegalovirus infection. TCRdb used MiXCR to reprocess the reads, holding one entry per CDR3 protein. The sample lists approximately 500,000 distinct CDR3 sequences, about 10% seen once, with roughly 10% in the top ten. Source material: PBMCs. The receptors come from a human donor in good health (CMV status not recorded). Some clones in this sample may be carry-over from other donors' samples.

This clonotype was counted at least ten times. The CDR3, as DNA: TGTGCCAGCAGCACCGACAGGACCTACGAGCAGTACTTC. The encoded protein is CASSTDRTYEQYF. V gene TRBV7-2 combines with J gene TRBJ2-7; D may be TRBD1 (6 bases). The length of the CDR3 is 13 residues. Germline CDR1 reads SGHTA; CDR2 reads FQGNSA. V was pared by 5 bases and J by 2 bases, with 10 bases between.

This clonotype was seen repeatedly, ten times or more. The rearrangement links TRBV4-2 to TRBJ2-3; D call uncertain. Looked up from germline, CDR1 is LGHNA and CDR2 is YNFKEQ. The CDR3 runs to 13 residues. Deletions cut 0 bases from V and 4 bases from J, with 5 bases between. The CDR3 spells CASSQDRPDTQYF. CDR3 DNA: TGTGCCAGCAGCCAAGATAGGCCAGATACGCAGTATTTT.

This clonotype was found many times. The V call is TRBV19, the J call TRBJ1-5; possibly TRBD1 for D (6 bases). The V and J ends lost 3 bases and 3 bases respectively, with 12 bases between them. Germline V lookup: CDR1 LNHDA, CDR2 SQIVND (reference sequence). The CDR3 runs 15 residues. The CDR3 nucleotides are TGTGCCAGTAGTATCCCGGGACAAGCCAATCAGCCCCAGCATTTT. This translates into CASSIPGQANQPQHF.